The next 13 T cell receptor beta chains were all read from a single sample in a study of neurological immune-mediated disorders. TCRdb recomputed calls from the 5' RACE reads with MiXCR, one row per CDR3 protein. The sample lists some 77,000 distinct CDR3 sequences, roughly 9.9% occurring once. Source material: PBMCs. These receptor sequences come from a man in his fifties in good health.

This clonotype was found many times. V is TRBV28 and J is TRBJ1-1; D remains unclear. Germline V gene lookup returns CDR1 MDHEN and CDR2 SYDVKM. V was trimmed by 7 bases and J by 8 bases, leaving 8 bases between them. The CDR3 runs to 10 residues. The CDR3 protein is CASIAGEAFF. CDR3 nucleotide sequence: TGTGCCAGCATTGCCGGGGAAGCTTTCTTT. Looking up the rest from reference TRBV28 and TRBJ1-1 gives the full variable domain: DVKVTQSSRYLVKRTGEKVFLECVQDMDHENMFWYRQDPGLGLRLIYFSYDVKMKEKGDIPEGYSVSREKKERFSLILESASTNQTSMYLCASIAGEAFFGQGTRLTVV.

This clonotype is a singleton in its sample. A read error may account for a junction end that differs from germline. V usage is TRBV18 and J usage is TRBJ2-3, with a tentative D call TRBD2 (5 bases). The germline V gene encodes CDR1 KGHSH and CDR2 LQKENI. The CDR3 spans 15 residues. The DNA for the CDR3 is TGTGCCAGCAAGACCTGGGGAGACAAGGGAGATACACAGTATTTT. It specifies CASKTWGDKGDTQYF.

Many counts were recorded for this clonotype. The chain recombines TRBV7-2 with TRBJ2-1; weak D call: TRBD1 (5 bases). Looked up from germline, CDR1 is SGHTA and CDR2 is FQGNSA. V lost 4 bases and J 2 bases, leaving 12 bases between the germline ends. This CDR3 is 15 amino acids long. CDR3: CASSYGHLTYNEQFF. For the CDR3, the DNA is TGTGCCAGCAGCTATGGACACCTCACCTACAATGAGCAGTTCTTC.

This clonotype came up a few times. This sequence joins TRBV10-3 and TRBJ1-1; maybe TRBD1 (5 bases). V shed 4 bases and J shed 0 bases, with 9 bases lying between them. CDR1 is ENHRY and CDR2 is SYGVKD in the germline V gene. This CDR3 region has 14 residues. CDR3 nucleotides: TGTGCCATCAGTGGGGGACCGATGAACACTGAAGCTTTCTTT. Translation: CAISGGPMNTEAFF.

In this sample, this clonotype turned up many times. The chain joins TRBV7-3 to TRBJ2-3; TRBD2 aligns across 13 bases. The CDR3 totals 17 residues. CDR1 SGHTA and CDR2 FQGTGA come from the germline V gene. The junction had 9 bases not matched to a gene; V was cut back by 3 bases and J by 6 bases. CDR3 residues: CASSFLTSGGRADTQYF. The CDR3 DNA follows: TGTGCCAGCAGCTTCTTGACTAGCGGGGGGCGAGCGGATACGCAGTATTTT. Filled out from reference TRBV7-3 and TRBJ2-3, the complete variable domain reads GAGVSQTPSNKVTEKGKYVELRCDPISGHTALYWYRQSLGQGPEFLIYFQGTGAADDSGLPNDRFFAVRPEGSVSTLKIQRTERGDSAVYLCASSFLTSGGRADTQYFGPGTRLTVL.

CDR3 protein: CASSIGGQGKEQYF. The CDR3 DNA sequence: TGCGCCAGCAGCATAGGGGGGCAGGGGAAGGAGCAGTACTTC. The chain uses TRBV5-1 and TRBJ2-7; perhaps D is TRBD1 or TRBD2 (6 bases each). The length of the CDR3 is 14 residues. The germline CDR1 and CDR2 sequences are SGHRS and YFSETQ. V lost 4 bases and J 7 bases, leaving 18 bases between the germline ends.

At least ten counts were recorded for this clonotype. This chain uses TRBV12-3 or TRBV12-4 with TRBJ2-1, with 8 bases matching TRBD2. This CDR3 comprises 12 residues. V was pared by 3 bases and J by 10 bases, with 2 bases of the junction left unmatched. CDR3 nucleotides: TGTGCCAGCAGTTTTCGGGGGGGGGAGCAGTTCTTC. Its translation is CASSFRGGEQFF.

This clonotype was seen repeatedly, ten times or more. J is TRBJ2-7 and V is TRBV12-3 or TRBV12-4; D gene unclear. There are 11 residues in the CDR3. With 5 bases removed from V and 3 bases from J, the gap between germline ends came to 5 bases. CDR3: CASSPGYEQYF. CDR3 in DNA: TGTGCCAGCAGTCCGGGCTACGAGCAGTACTTC.

This clonotype was detected ten times or more. No DNA is shown, since the ends of the CDR3 on it are uncertain; the CDR3 is the one TCRdb lists. This chain joins TRBV21-1 and TRBJ2-5; the listed D gene, TRBD2, was not tested against the DNA. TRBV21-1 is a pseudogene locus. The length of the CDR3 is 17 amino acids, counting both ends. CDR3 sequence reads: CASSKLEGRVGRGTQYF.

This clonotype has a count of ten or more. This chain links TRBV12-3 or TRBV12-4 with TRBJ2-5; a possible D gene is TRBD2 (6 bases). The CDR3 is 13 residues long. Trimming took off 5 bases at V and 5 bases at J, with 12 bases between the two ends. The DNA of the CDR3 is TGTGCCAGCAGTCGGGACTCTGGGGAGACCCAGTACTTC. Amino acid sequence: CASSRDSGETQYF.

This clonotype was seen repeatedly, ten times or more. This rearrangement joins TRBV29-1 to TRBJ2-1; D might be TRBD2 (5 bases). The germline V and J ends were trimmed by 4 bases and 4 bases, with 14 bases remaining between them. The germline V gene has CDR1 SQVTM and CDR2 ANQGSEA. The CDR3 is 14 residues long. In DNA, the CDR3 is TGCAGCGTTGTTAAAGGGAGCTCATACAATGAGCAGTTCTTC. Residues: CSVVKGSSYNEQFF.

This chain joins TRBV25-1 and TRBJ1-4; maybe TRBD1 (5 bases). Trimming stripped 2 bases from V and 11 bases from J, with 21 bases between. The CDR3 covers 16 residues. Germline V gene sequence: CDR1 MGHDK, CDR2 SYGVNS. The CDR3 region is CASSERDRQIGDKLFF. CDR3 nucleotide sequence: TGTGCCAGCAGTGAAAGGGATCGACAGATCGGGGATAAACTGTTTTTT.

This clonotype has a count of ten or more. This chain links TRBV10-3 with TRBJ1-1; perhaps TRBD1 as D (6 bases). The germline V gene encodes CDR1 ENHRY and CDR2 SYGVKD. V dropped 4 bases and J dropped 5 bases, with 11 bases sitting between them. This CDR3 region has 13 residues. The CDR3 nucleotides read TGTGCCATCAGTGTCAGGGGTGGGACTGAAGCTTTCTTT. Translation gives CAISVRGGTEAFF.